These 7 T cell receptor beta chains came from one sample sequenced in a study of kidney transplant recipient with SARS-CoV-2 infection. TCRdb ran MiXCR on the reads and lists one entry per CDR3 protein. In the table there are under 250,000 distinct CDR3 sequences, 29% of which are singletons. The source was a blood sample, collected at baseline and between days 110 and 120 from a kidney transplant recipient. These receptors were taken from a male patient aged 25-45 years who had COVID-19 and was a kidney transplant recipient. T cells may partly derive from the graft donor.

The chain is built from TRBV6-5 and TRBJ2-6; D gene uncertain. Deletions cut 6 bases from V and 0 bases from J, with 3 bases between. The CDR3 consists of 13 residues. CDR1 is MNHEY, CDR2 SVGAGI, per germline. CDR3 bases: TGTGCCAGCAGATCCTCTGGGGCCAACGTCCTGACTTTC. It translates to CASRSSGANVLTF.

The rearrangement links TRBV11-2 to TRBJ2-3; 12 bases match TRBD2. Germline CDR1 and CDR2: SGHAT and FQNNGV. With V trimmed by 5 bases and J by 6 bases, 9 bases remained unmatched. The CDR3 length is 16 residues. For the CDR3, the DNA is TGTGCCAGCAGCGTACTAGCGGGAGGTTCCGGGGATACGCAGTATTTT. It encodes CASSVLAGGSGDTQYF.

This clonotype was recorded at least ten times. The chain is built from TRBV11-1 and TRBJ1-2; D not resolved. The CDR3 is 17 amino acids. The V and J ends lost 4 bases and 4 bases respectively, with 22 bases between them. Germline-derived CDR1 and CDR2 are SGHAT and FQDESV (reference sequence). CDR3 sequence reads: CASSCHGKAGKTYGYTF. In DNA form, the CDR3 reads TGTGCCAGCAGCTGCCACGGTAAGGCTGGAAAGACCTATGGCTACACCTTC.

Worth noting for this clonotype: A much larger clone differs from this one at a single base, so this may be a read error. The chain is built from TRBV12-3 or TRBV12-4 and TRBJ1-1; a weak D match, TRBD1 (5 bases). V lost 7 bases to trimming and J lost 5 bases, with 17 bases between them. The CDR3 contains 14 residues. The CDR3 reads CASNSAGGGTEAFF. The CDR3 DNA reads TGTGCCAGCAACTCCGCCGGGGGAGGGACTGAAGCTTTCTTT.

Concerning this clonotype: One end of the junction does not line up with germline, which may come from a read error. The V call is TRBV4-1, the J call TRBJ1-5, with D tentatively TRBD1 (6 bases). This CDR3 contains 13 residues. The germline V gene encodes CDR1 MGHRA and CDR2 YSYEKL. CDR3 coding DNA: TGCGCCAACAGCCAAGGGGGAAATCAGCCCCAGCATTTT. Translation gives CANSQGGNQPQHF.

As to this clonotype: A much larger clone lies a single base off, so this may be a read error. The chain uses TRBV6-5 and TRBJ2-3; possibly TRBD1 for D (8 bases). From germline, CDR1 is MNHEY and CDR2 SVGAGI. CDR3 length equals 14 residues. The CDR3 coding sequence is TGTGTCAGCAGTGTGGACAGGGAGGGTGATACGCAGTATTTT. Encoded protein: CVSSVDREGDTQYF.

This clonotype is deemed medium-sized. The chain combines TRBV9 with TRBJ2-7; 13 nucleotides agree with TRBD2. Unmatched junction bases numbered 4, after V lost 0 bases and J lost 7 bases. The CDR3 is 15 residues long. CDR1 and CDR2 (germline): SGDLS, YYNGEE. CDR3 nucleotides: TGTGCCAGCAGCGTAGAACCGGGACTAGCGGGAGAGCAGTACTTC. Protein product: CASSVEPGLAGEQYF.